This TCR beta chain came from a study of Graves' ophthalmopathy and Graves' hyperthyroidism (dated by TCRdb to 2016 to 2018). About the investigation overall: Peripheral blood was collected before any treatment was given, at the time of initial diagnosis. To explore V-J signatures that distinguish ophthalmopathy from hyperthyroidism, a discovery set of about a hundred patients was enrolled, made up of under 50 with ophthalmopathy and fewer than 60 with stable hyperthyroidism. In total, 135 blood samples were TCR-sequenced: approximately 42 ophthalmopathy, roughly 77 hyperthyroidism and some 17 hyperthyroidism-to-ophthalmopathy patients. An independent validation cohort comprised some 18 hyperthyroidism patients and roughly 15 patients who later progressed from hyperthyroidism to ophthalmopathy. TCR beta repertoire signatures were used to distinguish Graves' ophthalmopathy from Graves' hyperthyroidism and to predict progression to ophthalmopathy. Following sample collection, hyperthyroidism patients were given methimazole at a starting dose of 30 mg daily, and ophthalmopathy patients were given high-dose intravenous methylprednisolone. In more than 5 hyperthyroidism patients, the T-cell repertoire of thyroid tissue was compared with the T-cell repertoire of blood.

As concerns this clonotype: Its specific antigen is unknown. Base qualities are not at hand, and no much larger clone is one base apart.

For repertoire sequencing, TCR beta CDR3 regions were amplified from RNA transcripts. The first round was an RT-PCR using HTBI primers with the Qiagen OneStep RT-PCR kit, and this first round was followed by a second-round multiplex PCR, then size selection and purification. The libraries underwent paired-end sequencing with 100 bp reads on an Illumina HiSeq2000. Processing in the source paper ran as follows. SOAPnuke was used to process the reads, throwing out any read that had adapters, had uncalled bases, had a mean Phred below 15, or lacked an exact constant-primer or identifier match. High-quality paired reads were merged with COPE v1.2.5. Each unique nucleotide sequence was treated as a clonotype, and MiTCR v1.1 was used to align the clonotypes to the IMGT TRB V, D and J references. Analysis was restricted to V-J combinations with a frequency above 0.0001, which covered just over 98% of repertoires. A TCR clonal expansion and chaos score per V-J combination was defined as the ratio of F50 clonal expansion to chaos observed in the TCRdist matrix. Welch's t-statistics and random forest were used to narrow the features down to more than 10 V-J combinations, which were then fed into a naive Bayes classifier. The Morisita-Horn index was used to measure how similar the thyroid and blood repertoires were. TCRdb took the public reads, trimmed them with fastp at Q25, ran MiXCR for clone calling and kept in-frame beta chains. Every distinct CDR3 protein forms one entry, paired with its most common genes and DNA. TCRdb, not the original authors, processed these V and J calls. Recorded for this sample are about 240,000 distinct CDR3 sequences; 45% of them occurred a single time. Of the sample, 40% to 55% is held by the ten largest clones.

Study-level results and caveats: Sample size was not statistically predetermined, and group allocation was not concealed from the investigators. Most expanded thyroid clonotypes with frequency above 0.001 were also detected in blood, suggesting blood repertoires may reflect the thyroid immune response. In validation, the model predicted ophthalmopathy progression with about 70% sensitivity and about 77% specificity; approximately 12 predicted patients were CT-confirmed with GO in a median of around 6 months. Ophthalmopathy was separated from stable hyperthyroidism by the 13-signature model with roughly 88% sensitivity and 81% to 84% specificity in cross-validation and with 80%/75% in the test set.

Including the terminal cysteine and phenylalanine, the CDR3 comprises 15 residues. Only CDR3 DNA is held: 45 bases, read in frame from base 1. V is clipped by 5 bases and J by 3 bases, and the sequence between their germline boundaries is 14 bases long. The germline V gene yields ENHRY for CDR1 and SYGVKD for CDR2. The ophthalmopathy patients had moderately to severely active disease, with a Clinical Activity Score of 3 or higher, a NOSPECS grade of 4 or higher, and a disease duration of less than 3 months. Patients were excluded if they had other autoimmune diseases, uncontrolled infections, pregnancy or lactation. Clinical symptoms, serum thyroxine, TRAb, thyroid ultrasound and orbital computed tomography formed the basis of the diagnosis. Using Ficoll-Paque density gradient centrifugation, PBMCs were isolated from less than 11 ml of fresh peripheral blood. Total RNA was extracted with Trizol reagent and quality-checked on an Agilent 2100 Bioanalyzer.

The source material was peripheral blood. Here the chain combines TRBV10-3 and TRBJ1-3; 5 matching bases give a weak D call of TRBD1. The sequence was obtained from an adult man with Graves' ophthalmopathy. The CDR3 is CAISPGPPNGNTIYF. The DNA sequence is given as TGTGCCATCAGTCCAGGGCCCCCGAATGGAAACACCATATATTTT.